This TCR beta chain was retrieved from a study of vaccination and CD4 T cells after COVID-19. An Oncomine TCR Beta short-read assay was used to sequence the DNA from cultured CD4+ T cells. Extraction of genomic DNA was performed on cultured CD4+ T cells. Each CDR3 protein gets one entry after TCRdb re-called the PCR reads with MiXCR. This table has 10,000 to 13,000 distinct CDR3 sequences, around 59% appearing once. Trimming stripped 4 bases from V and 3 bases from J, with 17 bases between. Germline V gene lookup returns CDR1 KGHDR and CDR2 SFDVKD. The CDR3 spans 17 residues. Treatment reported: roughly 10-day PBMC culture with coronavirus spike peptide pools or control peptides (ViraFEST assay). Half the medium was replaced with fresh IL-2 medium on days 3 and 7. This clonotype was recorded a few times. Its cognate antigen is unknown.

The sequenced sample was CD4+ T cells from blood, cultured in vitro. The sequence came from a human donor who had recovered from COVID-19. The chain couples TRBV24-1 to TRBJ2-2; maybe TRBD2 (8 bases). The CDR3 DNA sequence: TGTGCCACCAGTGACAGGGGGAGCGGGAGTTACACCGGGGAGCTGTTTTTT. It specifies CATSDRGSGSYTGELFF.